Following are 2 T cell receptor beta chains from one sample sequenced in a study of vaccination effects on CD4 cells after COVID-19. The protocol was immunoSEQ multiplex PCR, while the TCRdb copy is restricted to in-frame clones and leaves out a portion. The sample consists of approximately 30,000 clones, more than 60% of them appearing once. The antigens for these receptors are not known. Within the ViraFEST assay, antigen-specific CD4+ T cells underwent expansion with viral peptide pools prior to sequencing. At the end of roughly ten days of culture, CD4+ T cells were isolated. Two doses of BNT162b2 or mRNA-1273 vaccine were administered to participants. The sample was CD4+ T cells from PBMCs cultured with HCoV-NL63 spike peptides, taken after COVID-19 vaccination. The receptors shown here come from a human donor who received a COVID-19 vaccine.

A few counts support this clone. This sequence joins TRBV6-1 and TRBJ1-2; TRBD1 matches 7 bases. V lost 2 bases and J lost 3; bases outside the gene matches: 3. Germline V gene data show CDR1 as MNHNS and CDR2 as SASEGT. The CDR3 is 14 amino acids. The CDR3 spells CASSEIGTDYGYTF. The CDR3 region has the DNA TGTGCCAGCAGTGAAATTGGGACAGACTATGGCTACACCTTC.

This chain connects TRBV2 to TRBJ1-1, with D perhaps matching TRBD1 (6 bases). The germline V gene has CDR1 SNHLY and CDR2 FYNNEI. The CDR3 covers 12 residues. The germline V and J ends were trimmed by 4 bases and 8 bases, with 11 bases remaining between them. CDR3 sequence (DNA): TGTGCCAGCAGTGGGGACACCCTCGAAGCTTTCTTT. This translates into CASSGDTLEAFF.